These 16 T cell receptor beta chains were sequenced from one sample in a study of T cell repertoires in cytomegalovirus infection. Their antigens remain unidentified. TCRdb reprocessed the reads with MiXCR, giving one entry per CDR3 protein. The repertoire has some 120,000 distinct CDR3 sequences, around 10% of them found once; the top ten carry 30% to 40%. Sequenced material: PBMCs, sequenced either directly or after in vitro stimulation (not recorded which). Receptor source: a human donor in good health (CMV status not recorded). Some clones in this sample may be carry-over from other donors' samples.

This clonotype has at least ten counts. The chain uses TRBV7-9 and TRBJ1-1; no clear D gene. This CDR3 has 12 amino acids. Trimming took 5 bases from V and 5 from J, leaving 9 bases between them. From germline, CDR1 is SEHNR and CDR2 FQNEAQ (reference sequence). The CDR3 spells CASSPRGTEAFF. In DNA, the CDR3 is TGTGCCAGCAGCCCGCGAGGTACTGAAGCTTTCTTT.

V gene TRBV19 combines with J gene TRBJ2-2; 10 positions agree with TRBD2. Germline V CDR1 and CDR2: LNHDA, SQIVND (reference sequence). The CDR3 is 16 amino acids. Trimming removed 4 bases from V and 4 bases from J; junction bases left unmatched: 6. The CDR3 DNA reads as TGTGCCAGTAGTAGCCTAGCGGGAGACGTCACCGGGGAGCTGTTTTTT. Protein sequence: CASSSLAGDVTGELFF.

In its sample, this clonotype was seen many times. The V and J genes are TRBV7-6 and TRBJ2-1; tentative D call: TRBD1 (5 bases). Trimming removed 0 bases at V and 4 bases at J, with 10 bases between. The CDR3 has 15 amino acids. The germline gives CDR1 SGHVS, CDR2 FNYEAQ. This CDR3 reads CASSLAGARYNEQFF. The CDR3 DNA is TGTGCCAGCAGCTTAGCAGGGGCGCGATACAATGAGCAGTTCTTC.

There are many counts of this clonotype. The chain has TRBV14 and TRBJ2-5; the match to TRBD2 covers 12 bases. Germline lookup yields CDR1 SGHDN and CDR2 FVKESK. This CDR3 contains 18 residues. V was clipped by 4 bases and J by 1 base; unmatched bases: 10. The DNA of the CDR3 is TGTGCCAGCAGCCCCTGGGAGACTAGCGGGAGCTCCCAAGAGACCCAGTACTTC. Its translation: CASSPWETSGSSQETQYF.

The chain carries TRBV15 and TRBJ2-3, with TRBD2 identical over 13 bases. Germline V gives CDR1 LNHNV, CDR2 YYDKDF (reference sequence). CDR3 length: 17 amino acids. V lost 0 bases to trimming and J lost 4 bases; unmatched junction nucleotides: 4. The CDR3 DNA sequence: TGTGCCACCAGCAGAGATCAACTAGCGGGAGGGGCAGATACGCAGTATTTT. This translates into CATSRDQLAGGADTQYF.

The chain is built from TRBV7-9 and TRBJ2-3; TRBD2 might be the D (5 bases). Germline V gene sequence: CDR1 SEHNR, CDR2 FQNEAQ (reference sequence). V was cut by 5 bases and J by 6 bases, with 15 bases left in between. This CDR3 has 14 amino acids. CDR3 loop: CASSQLAVADTQYF. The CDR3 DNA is TGTGCCAGCAGCCAATTGGCGGTAGCGGATACGCAGTATTTT. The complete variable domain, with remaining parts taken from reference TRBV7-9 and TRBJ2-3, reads DTGVSQNPRHKITKRGQNVTFRCDPISEHNRLYWYRQTLGQGPEFLTYFQNEAQLEKSRLLSDRFSAERPKGSFSTLEIQRTEQGDSAMYLCASSQLAVADTQYFGPGTRLTVL.

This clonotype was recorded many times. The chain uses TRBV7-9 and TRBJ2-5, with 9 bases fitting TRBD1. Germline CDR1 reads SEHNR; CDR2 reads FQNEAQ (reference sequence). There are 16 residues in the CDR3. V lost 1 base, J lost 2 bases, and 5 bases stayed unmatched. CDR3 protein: CASSLGRQGGQETQYF. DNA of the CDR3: TGTGCCAGCAGCTTAGGACGACAGGGGGGACAAGAGACCCAGTACTTC.

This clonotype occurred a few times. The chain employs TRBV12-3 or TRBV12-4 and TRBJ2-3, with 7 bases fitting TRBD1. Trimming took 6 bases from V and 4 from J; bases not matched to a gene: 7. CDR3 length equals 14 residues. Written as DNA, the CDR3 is TGTGCCAGCAGCGAGGACAGGTCTCCAGATACGCAGTATTTT. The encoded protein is CASSEDRSPDTQYF.

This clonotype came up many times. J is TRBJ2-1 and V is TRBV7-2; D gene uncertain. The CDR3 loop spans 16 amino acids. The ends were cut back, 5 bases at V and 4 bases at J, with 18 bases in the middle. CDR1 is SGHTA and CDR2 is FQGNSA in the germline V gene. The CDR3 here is CASSQSDRVSYNEQFF. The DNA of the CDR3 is TGTGCCAGCAGCCAATCTGATCGGGTTAGTTACAATGAGCAGTTCTTC.

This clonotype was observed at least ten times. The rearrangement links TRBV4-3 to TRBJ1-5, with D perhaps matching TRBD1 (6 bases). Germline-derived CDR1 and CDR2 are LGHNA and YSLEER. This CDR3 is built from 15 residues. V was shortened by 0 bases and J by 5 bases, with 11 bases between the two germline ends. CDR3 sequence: CASSQDLGGHQPQHF. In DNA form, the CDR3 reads TGCGCCAGCAGCCAAGATTTGGGGGGGCATCAGCCCCAGCATTTT.

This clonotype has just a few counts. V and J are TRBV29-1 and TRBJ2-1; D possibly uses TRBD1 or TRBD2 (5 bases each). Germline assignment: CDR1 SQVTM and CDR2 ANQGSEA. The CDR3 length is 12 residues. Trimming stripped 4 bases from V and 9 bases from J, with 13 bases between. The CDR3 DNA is TGCAGCGTTGGGGAGTGGGGCGGTGAGCAGTTCTTC. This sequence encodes CSVGEWGGEQFF.

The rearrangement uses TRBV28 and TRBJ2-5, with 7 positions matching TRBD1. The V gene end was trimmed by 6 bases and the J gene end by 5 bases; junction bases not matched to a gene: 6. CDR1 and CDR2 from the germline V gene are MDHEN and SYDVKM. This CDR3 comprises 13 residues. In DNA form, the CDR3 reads TGTGCCAGCAGGGACAGGACGGCCGAGACCCAGTACTTC. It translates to CASRDRTAETQYF.

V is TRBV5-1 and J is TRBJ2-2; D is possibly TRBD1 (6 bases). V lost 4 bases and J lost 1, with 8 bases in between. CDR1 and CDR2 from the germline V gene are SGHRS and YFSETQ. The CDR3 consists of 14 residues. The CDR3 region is CASSRQENTGELFF. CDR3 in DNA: TGCGCCAGCAGCCGACAGGAGAACACCGGGGAGCTGTTTTTT.

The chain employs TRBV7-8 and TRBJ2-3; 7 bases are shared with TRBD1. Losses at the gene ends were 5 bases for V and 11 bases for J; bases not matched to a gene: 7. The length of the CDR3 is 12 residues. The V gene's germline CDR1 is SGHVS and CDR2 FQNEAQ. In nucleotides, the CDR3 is TGTGCCAGCAGCCTGGGGACAGCGAGGCAGTATTTT. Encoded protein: CASSLGTARQYF. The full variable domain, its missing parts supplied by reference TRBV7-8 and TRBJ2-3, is GAGVSQSPRYKVAKRGQDVALRCDPISGHVSLFWYQQALGQGPEFLTYFQNEAQLDKSGLPSDRFFAERPEGSVSTLKIQRTQQEDSAVYLCASSLGTARQYFGPGTRLTVL.

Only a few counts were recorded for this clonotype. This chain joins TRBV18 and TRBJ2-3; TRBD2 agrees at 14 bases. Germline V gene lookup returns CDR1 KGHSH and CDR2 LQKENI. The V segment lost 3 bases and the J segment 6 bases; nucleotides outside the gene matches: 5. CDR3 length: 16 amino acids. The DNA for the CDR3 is TGTGCCAGCTCACCGGGGACTAGCGGGAGTTCGGATACGCAGTATTTT. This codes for CASSPGTSGSSDTQYF.

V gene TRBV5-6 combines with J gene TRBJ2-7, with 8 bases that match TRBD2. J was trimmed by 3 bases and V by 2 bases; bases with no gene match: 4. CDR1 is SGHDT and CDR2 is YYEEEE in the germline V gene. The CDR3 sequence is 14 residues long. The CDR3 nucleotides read TGTGCCAGCAGCTTTGGGACTAGATACTACGAGCAGTACTTC. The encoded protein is CASSFGTRYYEQYF.